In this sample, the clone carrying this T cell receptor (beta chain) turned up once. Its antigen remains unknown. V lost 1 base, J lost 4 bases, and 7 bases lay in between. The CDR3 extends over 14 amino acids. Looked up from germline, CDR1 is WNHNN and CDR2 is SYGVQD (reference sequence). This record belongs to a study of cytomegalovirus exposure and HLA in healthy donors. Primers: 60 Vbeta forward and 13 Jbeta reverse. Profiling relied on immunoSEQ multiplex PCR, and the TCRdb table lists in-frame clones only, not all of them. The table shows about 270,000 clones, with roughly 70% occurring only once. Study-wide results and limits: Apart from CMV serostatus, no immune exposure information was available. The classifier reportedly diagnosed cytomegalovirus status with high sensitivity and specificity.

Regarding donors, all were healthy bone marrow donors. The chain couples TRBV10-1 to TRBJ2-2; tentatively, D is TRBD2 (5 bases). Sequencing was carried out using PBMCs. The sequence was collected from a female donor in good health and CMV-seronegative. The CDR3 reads CASSEYGVTGELFF. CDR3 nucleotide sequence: TGCGCCAGCAGTGAGTACGGGGTCACCGGGGAGCTGTTTTTT.